A single T cell receptor (beta chain) is shown here with its context. Its antigen is not yet known. Base qualities were left out, and no much larger clone turns up one base away. The sample originates from a study of T cell repertoires in cytomegalovirus infection (dated 2019 in TCRdb). Notes on the research overall: Recently identified HLA-C-restricted CMV epitopes, whose presentation resists viral immunomodulation, were targeted by peptide stimulations together with well-studied HLA-B-restricted epitopes. Because public TCR beta signatures pointed to carriage of CMV infection together with the matching HLA type, the HLA type of each donor mattered for the analysis.

Sequenced on an Illumina HiSeq 1500. In-frame beta chains were kept once TCRdb had trimmed the public reads at Q25 with fastp and called clones with MiXCR. Identical CDR3 proteins give one entry, which carries the most common genes and DNA. For this sample there are more than 110,000 distinct CDR3 sequences; around 30% appear just once. Roughly 50% of the sample goes to the ten largest clones. This sample's treatment or condition label indicates: in vitro stimulation with specific CMV peptide epitopes to enrich CMV-specific T cells. Points the paper makes about the study in general: Carriers of CMV infection plus the relevant HLA type were discriminated by the cumulative frequency of public TCR beta family members in the study cohort and in an independent roughly 350-donor cohort. In the ex vivo response, HLA-C-restricted CMV-specific TCR beta clonotypes were dominant, and in two of eight donors the single most frequent clonotype came from this HLA-C-restricted group.

This sequence was found in a human donor in good health (CMV status not recorded). Some clones in this sample may be carry-over from other donors' samples. Source: CD8+ T cells from cultured PBMCs, taken from culture after CMV antigen stimulation.

CDR3 reads: CASSYVQGASNEQFF. The DNA is as follows: TGTGCCAGCAGTTACGTGCAGGGGGCATCCAATGAGCAGTTCTTC. This chain joins TRBV6-6 to TRBJ2-1; 8 central nucleotides agree with TRBD1. Looking up the germline V gene (reference sequence) yields CDR1 MNHNY and CDR2 SVGAGI. From its cysteine to its phenylalanine, the CDR3 spans 15 amino acids. Only the CDR3 DNA is retained, 45 bases long and in frame from the first base. V lost 2 bases and J lost 6 bases, and the count of bases not matched to a germline gene is 6.